The 25 T cell receptor beta chains below all came from one sample that was sequenced in a study of cytomegalovirus exposure and HLA in healthy donors. Primers included in the PCR were 60 Vbeta and 13 Jbeta primers. Produced via immunoSEQ multiplex PCR; TCRdb's table is partial and in-frame only. The sample includes under 200,000 clones, about 90% of them seen just once. The material sequenced was PBMCs. The receptors were sampled from a boy between 2 and 10 years old in good health and CMV-seronegative.

The V gene is TRBV4-1, the J gene TRBJ2-1, with 11 bases that match TRBD2. This CDR3 spans 17 amino acids. Unmatched junction bases numbered 11, after V lost 4 bases and J lost 6 bases. Germline-derived CDR1 and CDR2 are MGHRA and YSYEKL. Here the CDR3 DNA reads TGCGCCAGCAGCCGGGGGGGACTAGCGGTTTTGGGCAATGAGCAGTTCTTC. Its protein product is CASSRGGLAVLGNEQFF.

This clone was found once. V and J are TRBV28 and TRBJ2-7, with TRBD2 as a possible D gene (6 bases). Germline values: CDR1 MDHEN, CDR2 SYDVKM. The CDR3 loop spans 16 amino acids. Trimming shortened V by 8 bases and J by 6 bases, and 26 bases separated the two germline ends. The CDR3 region has the DNA TGTGCCAGCGGGAGGTTTCCTACGCCGGGACTTCTCGAGCAGTACTTC. It is translated as CASGRFPTPGLLEQYF.

J is TRBJ2-3 and V is TRBV28; the match to TRBD2 covers 7 bases. This CDR3 is 16 amino acids long. Looked up from germline, CDR1 is MDHEN and CDR2 is SYDVKM. V gave up 7 bases and J gave up 2 bases; unmatched junction bases: 12. CDR3 protein: CASKRKAGRYTDTQYF. CDR3 nucleotides: TGTGCCAGCAAAAGAAAAGCGGGGCGCTACACAGATACGCAGTATTTT.

The CDR3 coding sequence is TGTGCCAGCAGCTTAGGACACGAACGGAATGGCTACACCTTC. Its translation: CASSLGHERNGYTF. This chain uses TRBV7-9 with TRBJ1-2, with D unclear. V dropped 1 base and J dropped 6 bases, with 12 bases sitting between them. Germline assignment: CDR1 SEHNR and CDR2 FQNEAQ (reference sequence). This CDR3 is 14 amino acids long.

The V call is TRBV29-1, the J call TRBJ1-2; D is ambiguous. The V end was cut by 4 bases, the J end by 6 bases, with 15 bases between. The CDR3 runs 13 residues. Germline V gives CDR1 SQVTM, CDR2 ANQGSEA. The CDR3 reads CSVGRLTYNGYTF. Here the CDR3 DNA reads TGCAGCGTTGGGCGCCTGACTTACAATGGCTACACCTTC.

This chain joins TRBV29-1 and TRBJ2-1; no definite D call. V lost 5 bases to trimming and J lost 6 bases, with 8 bases between them. The CDR3 runs 11 residues. Germline CDR1 reads SQVTM; CDR2 reads ANQGSEA. The CDR3 spells CSVLRVNEQFF. CDR3 nucleotides: TGCAGCGTTCTTCGTGTCAATGAGCAGTTCTTC.

Of note for this clone: A read error may account for a junction end that differs from germline. V usage is TRBV30 and J usage is TRBJ2-2, with D perhaps TRBD2 (7 bases). CDR1 GTSNPN and CDR2 SVGIG come from the germline V gene (reference sequence). The CDR3 runs to 12 residues. The CDR3 reads CAWSVGGGGLFF. DNA for the CDR3: TGTGCCTGGAGTGTCGGGGGAGGGGGGCTGTTTTTT. The full variable domain, with the rest looked up from reference TRBV30 and TRBJ2-2, is SQTIHQWPATLVQPVGSPLSLECTVEGTSNPNLYWYRQAAGRGLQLLFYSVGIGQISSEVPQNLSASRPQDRQFILSSKKLLLSDSGFYLCAWSVGGGGLFFGEGSRLTVL.

This clone was counted between two and nine times. This rearrangement joins TRBV2 to TRBJ2-2; D may be TRBD1 (5 bases). The CDR3 covers 14 residues. Trimming removed 1 base at V and 6 bases at J, with 9 bases between. Looked up from germline, CDR1 is SNHLY and CDR2 is FYNNEI. This CDR3 is CASSEVVGPGELFF. The CDR3 DNA reads as TGTGCCAGCAGTGAAGTGGTGGGGCCCGGGGAGCTGTTTTTT.

V and J are TRBV19 and TRBJ2-2, with 11 bases aligning to TRBD2. The germline gives CDR1 LNHDA, CDR2 SQIVND (reference sequence). Unmatched junction bases numbered 10, after V lost 5 bases and J lost 8 bases. The CDR3 loop spans 16 amino acids. DNA for the CDR3: TGTGCCAGTAGTTTGAGACTAGCGGGGAGCAGAGGGGAGCTGTTTTTT. As protein: CASSLRLAGSRGELFF.

V and J are TRBV9 and TRBJ2-3; D unresolved. Germline CDR1 and CDR2: SGDLS and YYNGEE. The length of the CDR3 is 14 residues. V lost 0 bases and J 2 bases, leaving 7 bases between the germline ends. This CDR3 reads CASSVAGITDTQYF. The DNA of the CDR3 is TGTGCCAGCAGCGTAGCCGGTATCACAGATACGCAGTATTTT. Drawing the rest from reference TRBV9 and TRBJ2-3, the complete variable domain is DSGVTQTPKHLITATGQRVTLRCSPRSGDLSVYWYQQSLDQGLQFLIQYYNGEERAKGNILERFSAQQFPDLHSELNLSSLELGDSALYFCASSVAGITDTQYFGPGTRLTVL.

The rearrangement joins TRBV5-4 to TRBJ1-1; a possible D gene is TRBD1 (6 bases). Per germline, CDR1 SGHNT and CDR2 YYREEE (reference sequence). The V end lost 4 bases, the J end lost 1 base, and 11 bases lay between the germline ends. This CDR3 comprises 14 residues. The CDR3 sequence is CASSPGHPNTEAFF. The CDR3 bases are TGTGCCAGCAGCCCGGGACATCCGAACACTGAAGCTTTCTTT.

The V call is TRBV20-1, the J call TRBJ1-2; 7 bases agree with TRBD1. The CDR3 runs to 11 residues. Germline-derived CDR1 and CDR2 are DFQATT and SNEGSKA (reference sequence). Losses at the gene ends were 5 bases for V and 8 bases for J; bases not matched to a gene: 5. The CDR3 bases are TGCAGTGCTCCGACAGGGACCGGCTACACCTTC. Translation gives CSAPTGTGYTF.

In DNA form, the CDR3 reads TGTGCCAGCAGCTTTGAGGGGGCCTTACTAGCTTTCTTT. Protein product: CASSFEGALLAFF. The chain recombines TRBV7-8 with TRBJ1-1, with TRBD1 matching 7 bases. Trimming removed 3 bases from V and 10 bases from J; junction bases left unmatched: 8. CDR1 and CDR2 (germline): SGHVS, FQNEAQ. This CDR3 comprises 13 residues.

This chain uses TRBV27 with TRBJ2-3; 8 bases are a match to TRBD2. Germline lookup yields CDR1 MNHEY and CDR2 SMNVEV (reference sequence). The CDR3 runs to 16 residues. With 0 bases clipped from V and 4 bases from J, the junction kept 6 bases outside the gene matches. CDR3 DNA: TGTGCCAGCAGTTTATCGGATAGGCGGGGGGCAGATACGCAGTATTTT. Encoded protein: CASSLSDRRGADTQYF.

This chain connects TRBV7-2 to TRBJ2-7; 11 bases are shared with TRBD2. The CDR3 contains 14 residues. V lost 5 bases to trimming and J lost 5 bases; unmatched junction nucleotides: 5. Germline lookup yields CDR1 SGHTA and CDR2 FQGNSA. CDR3 DNA: TGTGCCAGCAGCCATAGCGGGAGGGTCGACGAGCAGTACTTC. Translating it yields CASSHSGRVDEQYF.

The CDR3 DNA reads TGTGCCAGCAGCTTGGAGGCGGGGCCAGGGCCCGGGGAGCTGTTTTTT. Residues: CASSLEAGPGPGELFF. J is TRBJ2-2 and V is TRBV7-7; TRBD2 might be the D (6 bases). The germline gives CDR1 SSHAT, CDR2 FNYEAQ (reference sequence). This CDR3 has 16 amino acids. V was cut by 3 bases and J by 6 bases, with 17 bases left in between.

This clone was recorded only once. The V call is TRBV7-9, the J call TRBJ2-1; 7 bases are shared with TRBD1. V lost 7 bases to trimming and J lost 6 bases; unmatched junction nucleotides: 3. CDR3 length equals 12 residues. Germline V gene sequence: CDR1 SEHNR, CDR2 FQNEAQ (reference sequence). CDR3 coding DNA: TGTGCCAGCACACAGGGGTTCAATGAGCAGTTCTTC. Protein sequence: CASTQGFNEQFF.

This clone was seen once. The V call is TRBV14, the J call TRBJ2-2; 8 bases agree with TRBD1. V dropped 4 bases and J dropped 4; count of bases not matched to a gene: 8. Germline-derived CDR1 and CDR2 are SGHDN and FVKESK. This CDR3 spans 16 amino acids. CDR3 residues: CASSLPRGPPTGELFF. The CDR3 coding sequence is TGTGCCAGCAGCCTTCCCAGGGGGCCCCCCACCGGGGAGCTGTTTTTT.

The gene calls are TRBV30 and TRBJ1-2; D may be TRBD1 (6 bases). From germline, CDR1 is GTSNPN and CDR2 SVGIG (reference sequence). This CDR3 has 16 amino acids. V was clipped by 1 base and J by 4 bases, with 19 bases between them. The CDR3 is CAWSAPGGASRYGYTF. In DNA form, the CDR3 reads TGTGCCTGGAGTGCCCCGGGGGGCGCCAGTCGCTATGGCTACACCTTC.

A few counts support this clone. The genes are TRBV5-1 and TRBJ1-1; a possible D gene is TRBD1 (6 bases). CDR1 and CDR2 from the germline V gene are SGHRS and YFSETQ. The CDR3 covers 13 residues. V was pared by 3 bases and J by 2 bases, with 8 bases between. CDR3: CASSWTDNTEAFF. CDR3 nucleotides: TGCGCCAGCAGCTGGACAGATAACACTGAAGCTTTCTTT.

This clone was recorded only once. This chain connects TRBV5-4 to TRBJ1-4; perhaps TRBD1 as D (6 bases). The CDR3 consists of 14 residues. V was shortened by 4 bases and J by 3 bases, with 10 bases between the two germline ends. The V gene's germline CDR1 is SGHNT and CDR2 YYREEE (reference sequence). As DNA, the CDR3 is TGTGCCAGCAGCCCCGGACAGTCTAATGAAAAACTGTTTTTT. This encodes CASSPGQSNEKLFF.

The CDR3 region is CASSSLPPGTGALAKNIQYF. CDR3 in DNA: TGTGCCAGCAGTTCACTGCCTCCCGGGACAGGGGCCCTAGCCAAAAACATTCAGTACTTC. The chain combines TRBV27 with TRBJ2-4; 10 nucleotides agree with TRBD1. J lost 0 bases, V lost 4 bases, and 15 bases had no gene match. The germline V gene has CDR1 MNHEY and CDR2 SMNVEV (reference sequence). The CDR3 covers 20 residues.

The CDR3 nucleotides are TGTGCCAGCAGCTCCTTAGCGGGAGGGAGCTCCTACGAGCAGTACTTC. This codes for CASSSLAGGSSYEQYF. V and J are TRBV5-6 and TRBJ2-5; 11 bases are a match to TRBD2. The DNA end favors TRBJ2-7, so the J call may be wrong. This CDR3 is built from 16 residues. CDR1 and CDR2 from the germline V gene are SGHDT and YYEEEE.

This clone was observed a few times. Additional DNA sequences in this sample encode the identical CDR3. The chain is built from TRBV5-1 and TRBJ2-3; D is unclear. Germline V gene data show CDR1 as SGHRS and CDR2 as YFSETQ. This CDR3 is 15 amino acids long. Between the trimmed V and J ends, which lost 0 bases and 4 bases, there was a span of 12 bases. CDR3 sequence: CASSLGEFLPDTQYF. CDR3 nucleotides: TGCGCCAGCAGCTTGGGAGAATTTCTCCCAGATACGCAGTATTTT. Full variable domain (outside the CDR3, taken from reference TRBV5-1 and TRBJ2-3): KAGVTQTPRYLIKTRGQQVTLSCSPISGHRSVSWYQQTPGQGLQFLFEYFSETQRNKGNFPGRFSGRQFSNSRSEMNVSTLELGDSALYLCASSLGEFLPDTQYFGPGTRLTVL.

The chain combines TRBV27 with TRBJ2-6; maybe TRBD2 (5 bases). V lost 2 bases and J lost 2, with 19 bases in between. In germline, CDR1 is MNHEY, CDR2 SMNVEV (reference sequence). CDR3 length: 19 residues. The CDR3 region has the DNA TGTGCCAGCAGTTTAATGGGCGGTGCTACACTAGCTGGGGCCAACGTCCTGACTTTC. It yields the protein CASSLMGGATLAGANVLTF.